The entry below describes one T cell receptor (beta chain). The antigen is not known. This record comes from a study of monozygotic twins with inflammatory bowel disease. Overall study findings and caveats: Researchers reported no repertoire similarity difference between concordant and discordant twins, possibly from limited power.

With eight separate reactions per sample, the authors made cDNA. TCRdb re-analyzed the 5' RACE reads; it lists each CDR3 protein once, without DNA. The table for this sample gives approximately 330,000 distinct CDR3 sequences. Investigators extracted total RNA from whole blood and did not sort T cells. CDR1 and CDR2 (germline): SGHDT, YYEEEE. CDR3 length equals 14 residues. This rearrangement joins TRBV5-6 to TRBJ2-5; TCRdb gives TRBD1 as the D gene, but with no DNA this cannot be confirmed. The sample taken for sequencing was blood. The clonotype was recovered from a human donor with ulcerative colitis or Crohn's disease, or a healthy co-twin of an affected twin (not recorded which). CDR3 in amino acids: CASSGTGEEETQYF.